This T cell receptor (beta chain) appears in the sequencing data of a study of type 1 and type 2 diabetes patients (TCRdb year 2016). Some background on the complete study: The cohort comprised nine type 1 diabetes patients, four type 2 diabetes patients and six or seven nondiabetic controls recruited in China. Throughout the study, CD4 or CD8 MicroBeads on MACS columns were used to positively select CD4+ and CD8+ T cells from PBMCs. TCRbeta repertoires were profiled by high-throughput sequencing in the study to compare type 1 diabetes, type 2 diabetes and nondiabetic individuals. Type 2 diabetes patients served as a disease comparison group for the type 1 diabetes patients. TCRbeta libraries were sequenced paired-end on Illumina HiSeq 2000 or MiSeq instruments. Comparing roughly 20-cycle and approximately 25-cycle amplification showed similar V gene usage, suggesting similar primer efficiencies and random PCR bias. Altogether, approximately 19 million paired-end reads were produced across the whole study.

From the germline V gene (reference sequence), CDR1 is SGHKS and CDR2 is YYEKEE. At the junction V is shortened by 8 bases and J by 3 bases; bases outside the gene matches: 11. CDR3 length: 15 amino acids, cysteine to phenylalanine. Only the CDR3 region is kept as DNA, spanning 45 bases read in frame from base 1. The sequencing machine was an Illumina MiSeq. Genomic DNA from sorted T cell subsets served as template for TCRbeta CDR3 amplification. The TCRbeta CDR3 region was amplified by multiplex PCR with 30 forward and 13 reverse primers. After the PCR products were purified with AMPure XP beads, a second PCR of 20 to 30 cycles was run to add indices and adaptors. Before sequencing, libraries were gel-purified with the QIAquick Gel Extraction Kit. Per the original workflow: FLASH was used to merge the paired-end reads, and IgBLAST was used to align the reads to IMGT V, D and J germline references. Reads with below 70% alignment identity to germline references were discarded, leaving roughly 11 million reads study-wide. Following IMGT definitions, CDR3 boundaries, reading frame and productivity were assigned. A highly-expanded clone was defined as any clone making up 1% or more of reads, and normalized Shannon entropy served as the measure of diversity. Unpaired two-tailed t-tests were used to test group differences in Shannon entropy. Using fastp at Q25 and MiXCR, TCRdb reprocessed the public reads and kept productive beta chains. One record per CDR3 amino acid sequence lists the most common genes and DNA. In this record, the V and J calls reflect TCRdb's handling and not the investigators' own analysis. Within this sample are more than 250,000 distinct CDR3 sequences, with roughly 48% of them counted one time only. The ten largest clonotypes hold about 13% of the sample.

With regard to this clonotype: What this receptor recognizes is not known. No per-base quality is available; no much larger clone lies one base away.

Standard classification criteria for type 1 or type 2 diabetes were met by all diabetic patients, and glucose and C-peptide were assessed by WHO-recommended methods. Donors were excluded if they had other autoimmune diseases or infections within the previous four weeks. Roughly 9.8 milliliters of peripheral blood were collected from each participant. PBMCs were isolated with LymphoPrep density separation. Beyond this particular receptor, the publication reports: Type 2 diabetes and control samples had highly correlated V and J gene usage patterns, with an average between-sample correlation of roughly 0.97. Only a limited number of T2D and control samples were sequenced, so some T1D-only HECs might also appear in more T2D or control samples. The study groups were not matched for age and gender, which could possibly have biased interpretation. Type 2 diabetes repertoires showed high diversity, significantly greater than type 1 diabetes repertoires in both CD4+ and CD8+ T cells. Only a few highly-expanded CD4+ clones (median one) were found in type 2 diabetes patients, and these clones made up a median around 4.1% of reads.

The chain is encoded by TRBV5-5 joined to TRBJ2-7, with 10 bases matching TRBD1. The clonotype originates from a man between 18 and 29 years old with type 2 diabetes. Sequencing used peripheral blood mononuclear cells (PBMCs). CDR3 sequence: CASSKPGQGFYEQYF. The sequenced DNA: TGTGCCAGTAGCAAACCGGGACAGGGGTTCTACGAGCAGTACTTC.